This T cell receptor (beta chain) emerged from a study of Graves' ophthalmopathy and Graves' hyperthyroidism. Amplification targeted the TCR beta CDR3 regions, with RNA transcripts as the source material. RT-PCR in the first round used HTBI primers; a second-round multiplex PCR followed. TCRdb re-called the multiplex PCR reads with MiXCR, one entry per CDR3 protein. The table records over 650,000 distinct CDR3 sequences, roughly 39% of them present only once. V was pared by 2 bases and J by 4 bases, with 14 bases between. Germline loops: CDR1 DFQATT, CDR2 SNEGSKA (reference sequence). The CDR3 covers 14 residues.

The sequenced sample consisted of peripheral blood. The TCR was taken from an adult man with Graves' ophthalmopathy. The rearrangement joins TRBV20-1 to TRBJ2-5; D is ambiguous. Here the CDR3 DNA reads TGCAGTGCTAGACTGACAACAGAGCGAGAGACCCAGTACTTC. Protein product: CSARLTTERETQYF.